This T cell receptor (beta chain) was obtained from a study of blood T cell repertoires in COVID-19. On the study more broadly: Sources were T cells, B-cell-depleted T cells, or PBMCs; the material itself was cDNA or gDNA.

The germline CDR1 and CDR2 sequences are SQVTM and ANQGSEA. The CDR3 spans 15 residues. The ends were cut back, 1 base at V and 0 bases at J, with 12 bases in the middle. Using immunoSEQ multiplex PCR, the repertoire was profiled, and TCRdb retains in-frame clones only, with some absent. The profile shows roughly 120,000 clones, around 90% of them singletons. V usage is TRBV29-1 and J usage is TRBJ1-2; no clear D. Specimen: peripheral blood. The TCR comes from a man aged 50-60 years with active COVID-19. CDR3 coding DNA: TGCAGCGTTGAAGTTTCACGGTTAGCTAACTATGGCTACACCTTC. This translates into CSVEVSRLANYGYTF.